These 23 T cell receptor beta chains were all obtained from the same sample, sequenced in a study of blood T cell repertoires in COVID-19. Measured with immunoSEQ multiplex PCR; TCRdb has only the in-frame clones, and not every one. The data hold 270,000 or so clones, with 80% to 85% observed a single time. The specimen sequenced was PBMCs or T cells enriched from blood (not recorded which). These receptors all come from a man aged 45-65 years who had recovered from COVID-19.

V gene TRBV5-6 combines with J gene TRBJ2-7, with D possibly matching TRBD2 (7 bases). Trimming cost V 4 bases and J 5 bases, with 19 bases left between them. Germline V CDR1 and CDR2: SGHDT, YYEEEE. This CDR3 comprises 15 residues. CDR3 coding DNA: TGTGCCAGCAGCCCGCGGGGGTTGACAGGTCACGAGCAGTACTTC. As protein: CASSPRGLTGHEQYF. The variable domain in full, with the rest retrieved from reference TRBV5-6 and TRBJ2-7, is DAGVTQSPTHLIKTRGQQVTLRCSPKSGHDTVSWYQQALGQGPQFIFQYYEEEERQRGNFPDRFSGHQFPNYSSELNVNALLLGDSALYLCASSPRGLTGHEQYFGPGTRLTVT.

V and J are TRBV11-3 and TRBJ2-7; D might be TRBD1 (5 bases). V was trimmed by 3 bases and J by 2 bases, leaving 14 bases between them. Germline V gene sequence: CDR1 SGHNT, CDR2 YENEEA. The CDR3 totals 15 residues. DNA for the CDR3: TGTGCCAGCAGCTTTATGATGACAGTAACCTACGAGCAGTACTTC. Translated: CASSFMMTVTYEQYF.

This clone has only a few counts. V gene TRBV2 combines with J gene TRBJ2-2, with TRBD2 as a possible D gene (6 bases). CDR3 length equals 15 residues. With 1 base removed from V and 4 bases from J, the gap between germline ends came to 10 bases. The V gene's germline CDR1 is SNHLY and CDR2 FYNNEI. CDR3 nucleotides: TGTGCCAGCAGTGAAGGGCTAGCGATCACCGGGGAGCTGTTTTTT. Translated, it gives CASSEGLAITGELFF. Full variable domain (outside the CDR3, taken from reference TRBV2 and TRBJ2-2): EPEVTQTPSHQVTQMGQEVILRCVPISNHLYFYWYRQILGQKVEFLVSFYNNEISEKSEIFDDQFSVERPDGSNFTLKIRSTKLEDSAMYFCASSEGLAITGELFFGEGSRLTVL.

The chain employs TRBV9 and TRBJ1-2; D unclear. The CDR3 spans 15 residues. Germline V gene lookup returns CDR1 SGDLS and CDR2 YYNGEE. The ends were cut back, 0 bases at V and 0 bases at J, with 9 bases in the middle. The CDR3 reads CASSVAMAANYGYTF. The CDR3 bases are TGTGCCAGCAGCGTAGCTATGGCGGCTAACTATGGCTACACCTTC. The variable domain in full, completed from reference TRBV9 and TRBJ1-2, reads DSGVTQTPKHLITATGQRVTLRCSPRSGDLSVYWYQQSLDQGLQFLIQYYNGEERAKGNILERFSAQQFPDLHSELNLSSLELGDSALYFCASSVAMAANYGYTFGSGTRLTVV.

This chain connects TRBV7-9 to TRBJ1-1, with D perhaps matching TRBD1 (6 bases). CDR3 length: 13 amino acids. V shed 5 bases and J shed 5 bases, with 12 bases lying between them. Germline V lookup: CDR1 SEHNR, CDR2 FQNEAQ (reference sequence). In nucleotides, the CDR3 is TGTGCCAGCAGCCAAGGGGGAGGGACTGAAGCTTTCTTT. Translated, it gives CASSQGGGTEAFF.

The chain carries TRBV6-1 and TRBJ2-5, with 9 bases aligning to TRBD1. The junction had 9 bases not matched to a gene; V was cut back by 0 bases and J by 4 bases. The germline V gene has CDR1 MNHNS and CDR2 SASEGT. The length of the CDR3 is 17 residues. The CDR3 nucleotides read TGTGCCAGCAGTGAAGCGGTAGGACAGGGGAATAGAGAGACCCAGTACTTC. It is translated as CASSEAVGQGNRETQYF.

This clone was recorded once. This sequence joins TRBV9 and TRBJ1-6; D might be TRBD1 (6 bases). CDR1 and CDR2 from the germline V gene are SGDLS and YYNGEE. The CDR3 runs to 15 residues. Trimming stripped 0 bases from V and 7 bases from J, with 11 bases between. The CDR3 nucleotides read TGTGCCAGCAGCGTAGTGGGACAAATAAATTCACCCCTCCACTTT. Translation: CASSVVGQINSPLHF.

This sequence joins TRBV7-6 and TRBJ2-1; weak D call: TRBD2 (6 bases). V lost 1 base to trimming and J lost 10 bases, with 17 bases between them. The CDR3 has 15 amino acids. Germline lookup yields CDR1 SGHVS and CDR2 FNYEAQ. The CDR3 DNA reads TGTGCCAGCAGCTTAGAGTCACGCCGGGACTTGGAGCAGTTCTTC. Its translation: CASSLESRRDLEQFF.

The chain couples TRBV28 to TRBJ2-3, with 9 bases lining up with TRBD2. After removal of 5 bases from V and 2 bases from J, the junction contained 11 bases not matched to a gene. CDR1 and CDR2 from the germline V gene are MDHEN and SYDVKM. There are 17 residues in the CDR3. Here the CDR3 DNA reads TGTGCCAGCAGTCCGAGGGTAGCGGGAGCCTACACAGATACGCAGTATTTT. Translation: CASSPRVAGAYTDTQYF.

The chain links TRBV11-2 to TRBJ2-5, with a tentative D call TRBD1 (6 bases). Trimming removed 1 base at V and 3 bases at J, with 18 bases between. CDR3 size: 17 residues. CDR1 SGHAT and CDR2 FQNNGV come from the germline V gene. Here the CDR3 reads CASSLGKTGTTKETQYF. The CDR3 DNA is TGTGCCAGCAGCTTAGGAAAAACCGGGACAACTAAAGAGACCCAGTACTTC.

The chain carries TRBV10-3 and TRBJ1-2; 9 nucleotides match TRBD1. The length of the CDR3 is 14 residues. CDR1 ENHRY and CDR2 SYGVKD come from the germline V gene. Losses at the gene ends were 4 bases for V and 4 bases for J; bases not matched to a gene: 4. The CDR3: CAISAQGAGYGYTF. The CDR3 DNA reads TGTGCCATCAGTGCACAGGGGGCAGGCTATGGCTACACCTTC.

V is TRBV27 and J is TRBJ1-1; D perhaps matches TRBD1 (5 bases). This CDR3 region has 15 residues. V lost 2 bases and J 3 bases, leaving 13 bases between the germline ends. Per germline, CDR1 MNHEY and CDR2 SMNVEV (reference sequence). This CDR3 reads CASSLKGEGYTEAFF. The DNA for the CDR3 is TGTGCCAGCAGTTTAAAAGGGGAGGGGTACACTGAAGCTTTCTTT.

J is TRBJ1-4 and V is TRBV30; D remains ambiguous. Germline assignment: CDR1 GTSNPN and CDR2 SVGIG (reference sequence). The germline V and J ends were trimmed by 1 base and 1 base, with 4 bases remaining between them. This CDR3 spans 13 amino acids. CDR3 in DNA: TGTGCCTGGAGTGGTCTAACTAATGAAAAACTGTTTTTT. Its protein is CAWSGLTNEKLFF. Complete variable domain (other parts from reference TRBV30 and TRBJ1-4): SQTIHQWPATLVQPVGSPLSLECTVEGTSNPNLYWYRQAAGRGLQLLFYSVGIGQISSEVPQNLSASRPQDRQFILSSKKLLLSDSGFYLCAWSGLTNEKLFFGSGTQLSVL.

This clone was observed a handful of times. The chain links TRBV6-5 to TRBJ2-7, with D hard to call. This CDR3 has 10 amino acids. In germline, CDR1 is MNHEY, CDR2 SVGAGI. Deletions cut 7 bases from V and 12 bases from J, with 13 bases between. The DNA for the CDR3 is TGTGCCAGCACCGAGAGAGTATGGTACTTC. It is translated as CASTERVWYF.

This clone was seen once. The conserved phenylalanine or tryptophan is not found at the CDR3 terminus, so this likely reflects a read error. The DNA is left out, because the CDR3 cannot be placed on it with certainty; the CDR3 is given as TCRdb lists it. This chain joins TRBV6-1 and TRBJ2-7; the table's D call, TRBD2, has no DNA check behind it. From germline, CDR1 is MNHNS and CDR2 SASEGT. The CDR3 region is 11 residues in length, termini included. The CDR3: CASSDSGRLLS.

This clone was seen just once. The chain uses TRBV10-2 and TRBJ2-7; possibly TRBD1 for D (6 bases). The CDR3 is 13 amino acids. Per the germline V gene, CDR1 is WSHSY and CDR2 is SAAADI. Trimming removed 8 bases at V and 2 bases at J, with 13 bases between. CDR3 sequence reads: CASGSSGAYEQYF. The CDR3 DNA reads as TGCGCCAGCGGCTCCTCAGGGGCCTACGAGCAGTACTTC.

A single count supports this clone. The V and J genes are TRBV6-1 and TRBJ2-1, with 10 bases aligning to TRBD2. Germline CDR1 MNHNS, CDR2 SASEGT. The CDR3 has 17 amino acids. Germline trimming cut 4 bases from V and 6 bases from J; bases unmatched to any gene: 12. CDR3 amino acids: CASSAQRLAGFPNEQFF. In nucleotides, the CDR3 is TGTGCCAGCAGTGCCCAGAGACTAGCGGGTTTCCCCAATGAGCAGTTCTTC.

The V call is TRBV4-3, the J call TRBJ1-2, with D hard to call. V was shortened by 6 bases and J by 5 bases, with 22 bases between the two germline ends. This CDR3 has 16 residues. Germline V CDR1 and CDR2: LGHNA, YSLEER. For the CDR3, the DNA is TGCGCCAGCAGGCCAACCATAGAGCCACCCACGTATGGCTACACCTTC. Translating gives CASRPTIEPPTYGYTF.

The chain has TRBV7-6 and TRBJ2-5; TRBD1 is a possible D gene (5 bases). With 5 bases removed from V and 3 bases from J, the gap between germline ends came to 7 bases. Germline loops: CDR1 SGHVS, CDR2 FNYEAQ. The CDR3 loop spans 12 amino acids. The CDR3 coding sequence is TGTGCCAGCAGCCTCAGGGAAGAGACCCAGTACTTC. This sequence encodes CASSLREETQYF.

The V gene is TRBV4-1, the J gene TRBJ1-1; tentative D call: TRBD1 (5 bases). Germline CDR1 reads MGHRA; CDR2 reads YSYEKL. This CDR3 is 14 amino acids long. Trimming shortened V by 5 bases and J by 0 bases, and 10 bases separated the two germline ends. The CDR3 reads CASSSQAMNTEAFF. The CDR3 coding sequence is TGCGCCAGCAGCTCACAGGCCATGAACACTGAAGCTTTCTTT.

This rearrangement joins TRBV7-9 to TRBJ2-7; 7 positions match TRBD2. Per the germline V gene, CDR1 is SEHNR and CDR2 is FQNEAQ (reference sequence). This CDR3 contains 14 residues. Losses at the gene ends were 5 bases for V and 3 bases for J; bases not matched to a gene: 7. CDR3 sequence reads: CASSLEGGSYEQYF. CDR3 sequence (DNA): TGTGCCAGCAGCCTTGAGGGCGGGAGCTACGAGCAGTACTTC.

The CDR3 DNA sequence: TGTGCCAGCAGCGCCTATAGCGGGTTAAGCACAGATACGCAGTATTTT. Amino acid sequence: CASSAYSGLSTDTQYF. The gene calls are TRBV11-2 and TRBJ2-3; 7 bases align to TRBD2. Germline CDR1 reads SGHAT; CDR2 reads FQNNGV. The CDR3 runs 16 residues. The junction had 8 bases not matched to a gene; V was cut back by 5 bases and J by 0 bases.

The chain combines TRBV29-1 with TRBJ2-1; TRBD1 matches 7 bases. Germline CDR1 reads SQVTM; CDR2 reads ANQGSEA. Trimming took 1 base from V and 4 from J; bases not matched to a gene: 4. This CDR3 contains 14 residues. The CDR3: CSVEVTGKYNEQFF. CDR3 DNA: TGCAGCGTTGAAGTGACAGGGAAGTACAATGAGCAGTTCTTC.